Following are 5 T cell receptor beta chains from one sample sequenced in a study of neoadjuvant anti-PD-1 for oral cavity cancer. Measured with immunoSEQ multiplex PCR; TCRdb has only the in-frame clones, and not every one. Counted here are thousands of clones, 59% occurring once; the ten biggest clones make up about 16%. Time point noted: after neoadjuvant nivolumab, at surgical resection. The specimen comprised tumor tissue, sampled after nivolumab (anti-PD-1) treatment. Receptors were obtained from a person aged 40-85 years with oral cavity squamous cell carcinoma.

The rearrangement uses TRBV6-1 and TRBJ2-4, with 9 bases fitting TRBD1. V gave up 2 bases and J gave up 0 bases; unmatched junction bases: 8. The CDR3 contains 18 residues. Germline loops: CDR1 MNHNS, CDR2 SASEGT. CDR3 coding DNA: TGTGCCAGCAGTGAACGGGACAGGGTACTACTAGCCAAAAACATTCAGTACTTC. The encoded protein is CASSERDRVLLAKNIQYF.

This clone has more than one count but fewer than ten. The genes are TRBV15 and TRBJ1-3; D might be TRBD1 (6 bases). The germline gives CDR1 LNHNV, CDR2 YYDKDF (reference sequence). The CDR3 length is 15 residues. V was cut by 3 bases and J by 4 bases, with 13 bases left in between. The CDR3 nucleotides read TGTGCCACCAGCAGGAACAGGGTAGCAGGAAACACCATATATTTT. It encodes CATSRNRVAGNTIYF. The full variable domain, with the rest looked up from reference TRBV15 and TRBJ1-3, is DAMVIQNPRYQVTQFGKPVTLSCSQTLNHNVMYWYQQKSSQAPKLLFHYYDKDFNNEADTPDNFQSRRPNTSFCFLDIRSPGLGDTAMYLCATSRNRVAGNTIYFGEGSWLTVV.

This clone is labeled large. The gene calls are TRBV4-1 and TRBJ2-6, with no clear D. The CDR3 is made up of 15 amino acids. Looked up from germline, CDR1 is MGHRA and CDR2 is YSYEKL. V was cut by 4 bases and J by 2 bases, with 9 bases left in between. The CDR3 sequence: CASSLQTTGANVLTF. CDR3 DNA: TGCGCCAGCAGCCTCCAGACCACTGGGGCCAACGTCCTGACTTTC.

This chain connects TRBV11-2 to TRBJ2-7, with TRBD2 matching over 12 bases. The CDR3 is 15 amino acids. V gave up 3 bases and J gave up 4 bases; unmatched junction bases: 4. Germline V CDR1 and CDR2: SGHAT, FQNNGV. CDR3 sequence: CASSLTSGSEYEQYF. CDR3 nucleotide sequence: TGTGCCAGCAGCTTGACTAGCGGGAGCGAATACGAGCAGTACTTC. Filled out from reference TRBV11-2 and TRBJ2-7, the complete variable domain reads EAGVAQSPRYKIIEKRQSVAFWCNPISGHATLYWYQQILGQGPKLLIQFQNNGVVDDSQLPKDRFSAERLKGVDSTLKIQPAKLEDSAVYLCASSLTSGSEYEQYFGPGTRLTVT.

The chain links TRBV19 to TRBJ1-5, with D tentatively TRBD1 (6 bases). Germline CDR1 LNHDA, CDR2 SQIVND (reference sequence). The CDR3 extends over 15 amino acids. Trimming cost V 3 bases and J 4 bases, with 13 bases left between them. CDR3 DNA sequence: TGTGCCAGTAGTATTAGCGAACAGGGAAATCAGCCCCAGCATTTT. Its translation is CASSISEQGNQPQHF.